One and the same sample provided the 15 T cell receptor beta chains below, sequenced in a study of OX40 agonist ivuxolimab in advanced cancers. Produced via immunoSEQ multiplex PCR; TCRdb's table is partial and in-frame only. The data show under 100,000 clones, 92% seen once. The source material was CD4+ or CD8+ T cells sorted from blood, sampled in a trial of the OX40 agonist ivuxolimab. These TCRs come from an adult with an advanced solid tumor such as melanoma, head and neck, liver or kidney cancer.

V gene TRBV6-5 combines with J gene TRBJ1-2; TRBD1 aligns across 8 bases. Losses at the gene ends were 4 bases for V and 8 bases for J; bases not matched to a gene: 9. The CDR3 is 14 amino acids. The germline gives CDR1 MNHEY, CDR2 SVGAGI. The CDR3 reads CASSLGRGPGGYTF. The CDR3 DNA follows: TGTGCCAGCAGTTTGGGCAGGGGGCCTGGAGGCTACACCTTC.

In the case of this clone: This sequence may be a read error, since a much larger clone differs from it by one base. The sample holds other DNA sequences that translate to the same CDR3. The chain uses TRBV6-6 and TRBJ2-3; D uncertain. This CDR3 comprises 14 residues. Germline CDR1 reads MNHNY; CDR2 reads SVGAGI (reference sequence). V was clipped by 5 bases and J by 0 bases, with 9 bases between them. The CDR3 DNA reads TGTGCCAGCAGTCCCGACACTAGCACAGATACGCAGTATTTT. This translates into CASSPDTSTDTQYF.

The V and J genes are TRBV5-6 and TRBJ2-1; D is uncertain. The V end was cut by 4 bases, the J end by 0 bases, with 11 bases between. CDR1 SGHDT and CDR2 YYEEEE come from the germline V gene. This CDR3 has 15 residues. The CDR3 loop reads CASSLRMFSYNEQFF. DNA of the CDR3: TGTGCCAGCAGCCTACGAATGTTCTCCTACAATGAGCAGTTCTTC.

The J gene is TRBJ2-1, the V gene TRBV7-9; 12 nucleotides match TRBD2. Germline V gene sequence: CDR1 SEHNR, CDR2 FQNEAQ (reference sequence). This CDR3 region has 18 residues. The ends lost 5 bases at V and 1 base at J; junction bases unmatched: 9. The CDR3 DNA sequence: TGTGCCAGCAGCCTACCGACTAGCGGGGGTTCTTCCTACAATGAGCAGTTCTTC. Translating gives CASSLPTSGGSSYNEQFF.

V usage is TRBV6-5 and J usage is TRBJ1-5; no clear D. The length of the CDR3 is 14 residues. CDR1 is MNHEY and CDR2 is SVGAGI in the germline V gene. Trimming cost V 0 bases and J 1 base, with 4 bases left between them. The CDR3 loop is CASSYSWSNQPQHF. The CDR3 DNA sequence: TGTGCCAGCAGTTACTCGTGGAGCAATCAGCCCCAGCATTTT.

This chain links TRBV19 with TRBJ2-7; no firm D call. Per germline, CDR1 LNHDA and CDR2 SQIVND (reference sequence). The CDR3 length is 13 residues. Trimming stripped 9 bases from V and 2 bases from J, with 14 bases between. The CDR3 DNA sequence: TGTGCCAGCGCCTTTTCTGCGGCCTACGAGCAGTACTTC. Amino acids: CASAFSAAYEQYF.

This chain connects TRBV6-1 to TRBJ1-3; D call uncertain. The germline V gene encodes CDR1 MNHNS and CDR2 SASEGT. The V end was cut by 3 bases, the J end by 0 bases, with 6 bases between. This CDR3 comprises 14 residues. Written as DNA, the CDR3 is TGTGCCAGCAGTGAGGGCCACTCTGGAAACACCATATATTTT. Protein: CASSEGHSGNTIYF.

This clone was counted a few times. The chain joins TRBV6-5 to TRBJ1-1; TRBD1 matches 8 bases. J lost 4 bases, V lost 5 bases, and 0 bases had no gene match. Germline V gene data show CDR1 as MNHEY and CDR2 as SVGAGI. This CDR3 comprises 12 residues. CDR3 sequence reads: CASSTGGTEAFF. The DNA for the CDR3 is TGTGCCAGCAGTACAGGGGGCACTGAAGCTTTCTTT.

This clone was seen only a few times. CDR3 region: CASSMNTEAFF. CDR3 DNA: TGTGCCAGCAGCATGAACACTGAAGCTTTCTTT. This chain joins TRBV7-9 and TRBJ1-1; D uncertain. Germline CDR1 is SEHNR and CDR2 is FQNEAQ (reference sequence). The CDR3 extends over 11 amino acids. V was cut by 5 bases and J by 0 bases, with 1 base left in between.

The V gene is TRBV29-1, the J gene TRBJ1-2; weak D call: TRBD1 (5 bases). There are 17 residues in the CDR3. Trimming shortened V by 6 bases and J by 0 bases, and 23 bases separated the two germline ends. Germline V gene data show CDR1 as SQVTM and CDR2 as ANQGSEA. Written as DNA, the CDR3 is TGCAGCGTGGGGGATTGGGACCCGGCGGCTGCTAACTATGGCTACACCTTC. Translation: CSVGDWDPAAANYGYTF.

The chain joins TRBV7-3 to TRBJ2-1, with 11 bases identical to TRBD2. This CDR3 contains 18 residues. CDR1 and CDR2 from the germline V gene are SGHTA and FQGTGA. V gave up 5 bases and J gave up 0 bases; unmatched junction bases: 9. CDR3 bases: TGTGCCAGCAGCCCTCTAGCGGGGGGTACGAGCTCCTACAATGAGCAGTTCTTC. Translated: CASSPLAGGTSSYNEQFF.

The CDR3 DNA is TGTGCCAGTAGTATGACTAGCAGCCTCACAGATACGCAGTATTTT. Translating gives CASSMTSSLTDTQYF. The chain couples TRBV19 to TRBJ2-3, with 7 bases matching TRBD2. The CDR3 consists of 15 residues. The germline V gene has CDR1 LNHDA and CDR2 SQIVND (reference sequence). Trimming took 3 bases from V and 2 from J; bases not matched to a gene: 5.

The V call is TRBV6-6, the J call TRBJ1-3; the D gene is possibly TRBD1 (6 bases). The CDR3 is made up of 13 amino acids. Germline V gene sequence: CDR1 MNHNY, CDR2 SVGAGI (reference sequence). V lost 8 bases and J lost 7, with 15 bases in between. CDR3 in amino acids: CASGGWGANTIYF. Written as DNA, the CDR3 is TGTGCCAGCGGCGGTTGGGGGGCGAACACCATATATTTT.

The V gene is TRBV15, the J gene TRBJ1-1; 7 bases are a match to TRBD1. Losses at the gene ends were 0 bases for V and 4 bases for J; bases not matched to a gene: 8. CDR1 is LNHNV and CDR2 is YYDKDF in the germline V gene (reference sequence). This CDR3 is 16 amino acids long. CDR3 DNA sequence: TGTGCCACCAGCAGAGAGACAGGGTGGAAGGGCACTGAAGCTTTCTTT. Translated, it gives CATSRETGWKGTEAFF. The full variable domain, its missing parts supplied by reference TRBV15 and TRBJ1-1, is DAMVIQNPRYQVTQFGKPVTLSCSQTLNHNVMYWYQQKSSQAPKLLFHYYDKDFNNEADTPDNFQSRRPNTSFCFLDIRSPGLGDTAMYLCATSRETGWKGTEAFFGQGTRLTVV.

CDR3 sequence: CASSSTGSGSHQPQHF. CDR3 nucleotide sequence: TGTGCCAGCAGCTCGACAGGGAGTGGGTCCCACCAGCCCCAGCATTTT. V is TRBV5-6 and J is TRBJ1-5; 7 bases are a match to TRBD1. Germline CDR1 is SGHDT and CDR2 is YYEEEE. J gave up 7 bases and V 3 bases, and 13 bases lay outside the gene matches. CDR3 size: 16 residues. The full variable domain, completed using reference TRBV5-6 and TRBJ1-5, is DAGVTQSPTHLIKTRGQQVTLRCSPKSGHDTVSWYQQALGQGPQFIFQYYEEEERQRGNFPDRFSGHQFPNYSSELNVNALLLGDSALYLCASSSTGSGSHQPQHFGDGTRLSIL.